The T cell receptor beta chain under discussion was sequenced for a study of shared clonotypes between healthy human individuals. The ends were cut back, 3 bases at V and 6 bases at J, with 18 bases in the middle. The CDR3 sequence is 15 residues long. Germline CDR1 and CDR2: GTSNPN and SVGIG (reference sequence). Profiling relied on immunoSEQ multiplex PCR, and the TCRdb table lists in-frame clones only, not all of them. The profile shows roughly 1,000,000 clones, 75% to 80% of them singletons. The chain is built from TRBV30 and TRBJ2-4; D possibly corresponds to TRBD1 (5 bases). This TCR was recovered from a man between 18 and 29 years old in good health. Some clones in this sample may be carry-over from other donors' samples. Input material: memory CD4+ T cells from PBMCs. Stated subset: CD45RA-negative fraction. The CDR3 spells CAWSRRQGMRNIQYF. The DNA for the CDR3 is TGTGCCTGGAGCCGAAGGCAGGGCATGAGAAACATTCAGTACTTC.